This T cell receptor (beta chain) was observed in a study of OX40 agonist ivuxolimab in advanced cancers. V was clipped by 4 bases and J by 1 base, with 7 bases between them. This CDR3 spans 13 amino acids. Germline CDR1 is SNHLY and CDR2 is FYNNEI. A word on this clone: Its antigen is still unknown.

Libraries were prepared by immunoSEQ multiplex PCR; TCRdb keeps only in-frame clonotypes and omits some of them. The data contain tens of thousands of clones, over 85% of them singletons. Study-wide points: CD4+ and CD8+ blood T cells expanded clonally by week 6 at 0.1 to 3.0 mg/kg. Compared with CD4+, CD8+ T cells on average had more expanded clones. Among the lowest levels of clonal expansion were found in partial responders at 0.1-3.0 mg/kg.

The cohort excluded patients with autoimmune disease history or systemic immunosuppression. The rearrangement uses TRBV2 and TRBJ1-1; D is undetermined. The clonotype originates from an adult with an advanced solid tumor such as melanoma, head and neck, liver or kidney cancer. The sample in question was CD4+ or CD8+ T cells sorted from blood, obtained in a trial of the OX40 agonist ivuxolimab. The CDR3 region has the DNA TGTGCCAGCAGTGTATGGGAGAACACTGAAGCTTTCTTT. This translates into CASSVWENTEAFF. The variable domain in full, with the rest retrieved from reference TRBV2 and TRBJ1-1, is EPEVTQTPSHQVTQMGQEVILRCVPISNHLYFYWYRQILGQKVEFLVSFYNNEISEKSEIFDDQFSVERPDGSNFTLKIRSTKLEDSAMYFCASSVWENTEAFFGQGTRLTVV.